This T cell receptor (beta chain) was captured by sequencing in a study of cytotoxic CD8 clonotypes in ibrutinib-treated CLL (dated by TCRdb to about 2021). With regard to the full study: The cohort had ten to twelve relapsed/refractory and approximately 14 treatment-naive patients; fewer than 18 were IGHV unmutated. Partial responses were observed in some 24 patients and complete responses in 2; after a median follow-up of 68 months, remission was maintained in 15 or so patients and progression was observed in about twelve. Response samples were obtained after a median of approximately eleven months of treatment, with a range of roughly 6 to 40 months. Cryopreserved peripheral blood mononuclear cells were collected at three points: before therapy, at response, and at either sustained remission or disease progression. Of the 70 to 100 people in the trial, about two dozen had longitudinal samples available. An average of about 260,000 productive templates and about 100,000 productive rearrangements was obtained per sample. The paper's findings and limits, for the study overall: Public clonotypes were found to be uncommon and were observed to contract or remain stable during treatment; the increase in clonality was shown to reflect expansion of private clonotypes at ibrutinib response. At baseline, clonality was higher than in age-matched healthy donors and showed a strong correlation with circulating CD8+ T-cell counts. Sustained-remission and progressing patients did not have matched sampling times, and lymph node repertoires were not examined. Clonality increased at ibrutinib response, stayed stable in sustained remission, and fell back toward baseline at progression.

A MiSeq instrument was used for deep resolution sequencing, which targeted depths ranging from 1 in 1 million up to 1 in 200,000 T cells, with coverage averaging 10x for each clonotype. The immunoSEQ hsTCRB Kit was used to generate TCR beta libraries. The source study handled its data this way. The data were analyzed with ImmunoSEQ Analyzer and ImmunoSEQ Data Assistant, and V, D and J gene assignments followed IMGT definitions. Clonality was computed as one minus normalized Shannon entropy of productive rearrangement frequencies, ranging from 0 to 1. Only overrepresented clonotypes making up at least 0.05% of each patient's repertoire were included in the public clonotype analysis. Roughly 12 age-matched healthy donor repertoires from immuneACCESS were used as controls for clonality. In TCRdb, the immuneACCESS table is reduced to in-frame sequences with V and J assigned. These tables do not hold every clone; where another copy was compared, an unresolved V gene accounts for under half, and the others remain unexplained. V and J calls plus clone size are reproduced from that table; the DNA served to infer D and trimming. The sample contains approximately 17,000 clones, 65% to 70% of them found a single time. 18% of the sample is held by the ten biggest clonotypes.

For TCR beta library preparation, roughly 2 micrograms of genomic DNA were extracted from the cryopreserved PBMCs. Longitudinal blood samples from CLL patients on ibrutinib monotherapy were analyzed using high-throughput TCR beta sequencing. Patients were enrolled in a phase 2 open-label single-center ibrutinib monotherapy trial. The sample holds one count of this clone. Its antigen is unknown. No much larger clone exists at a distance of one base, and base qualities are not known. Trimming takes 1 base from V and 2 bases from J, and the germline ends sit 6 bases apart. Reading the germline V gene gives CDR1 LGHNA and CDR2 YNFKEQ. The CDR3 sequence holds 14 residues, the cysteine and phenylalanine included. Only the CDR3 DNA is retained, 42 bases long and in frame from the first base.

This receptor was obtained from a human donor with chronic lymphocytic leukemia. The sequences come from PBMCs, collected before ibrutinib treatment. The chain couples TRBV4-2 to TRBJ1-3; the D segment could be TRBD1, given 5 matching bases. The CDR3 protein: CASSQVDTGNTIYF. The nucleotide sequence is TGTGCCAGCAGCCAAGTGGACACTGGAAACACCATATATTTT.